This T cell receptor beta chain was sequenced in a study of cytomegalovirus exposure and HLA in healthy donors (dated by TCRdb to the late 2010s). With regard to the full study: An earlier analysis of 587 of the donors reported over 250 Gb of sequence data and 90 million to 120 million unique TCR beta sequences obtained from about 200 million T cells. Using immunosequencing, the study profiled T cell repertoires from about 650 subjects and related those repertoires to cytomegalovirus serostatus. Alongside the repertoire data, information on donor age, sex, ethnicity and CMV serostatus was compiled. A later analysis re-analyzed previously published TCR beta repertoires from 660 or so donors and added high-resolution HLA genotyping to study TCR occurrence patterns. The later analysis used no new phenotypic data to find candidate immune exposures, relying instead on TCR beta sequences and their occurrence across donors. In addition to the first cohort of 666 subjects, a separate validation cohort of 120 different subjects was used. Typing coverage varied by locus: roughly 620-640 donors for A, B, C, DRB1 and DQB1; 522 for DQA1; about 600 for DPA1; approximately 450 for DPB1. To decide whether each TCR beta V gene segment behaved as functional or pseudogenic, an earlier analysis of some 580 of the donors relied on high-throughput TCR beta sequencing. All discovery cohort repertoires had been generated using a single sequencing platform. Four or five DR-DQ haplotypes were handled as single units for association and clustering, since linkage in the cohort was strong. Of the 350 to 450 genotyped donors, approximately 80% fell in the genetic ancestry cluster associated with self-reported Caucasian donors. Roughly 310 gigabases of sequencing data and 80 million or so unique TCR sequences were included in an early release covering roughly 600 HLA-typed donors. HLA typing covered class I and class II loci at four-digit resolution. The aim of the study was to test whether cataloging public T cell receptors could identify signatures of past pathogen exposure. Across around 400 genotyped donors of the cohort, an average of about 220,000 unique TCR beta nucleotide sequences per donor were sequenced, and 15% to 20% of those sequences were non-productive. The study combined high-throughput TCR immunosequencing, statistical association of individual TCRs with disease status, and machine learning to predict cytomegalovirus infection status. In a later genetic analysis, genome-wide SNP genotypes for 398 of the 666 donors were used, and that subset was treated as a discovery cohort.

Library generation was performed with the immunoSEQ multiplex PCR assay. For the multiplex PCR, a mixture combining 60 forward primers for TCR Vbeta segments and 13 reverse primers for TCR Jbeta segments was used. Amplification of the CDR3 region of rearranged TCR beta genes was performed with a multiplex PCR assay on genomic DNA. The amplified TCR beta libraries were sequenced on the Illumina HiSeq System as 87-base-pair reads. From the authors' description of their analysis: Across the roughly 600 repertoires, a later analysis counted roughly 77 million unique TCR beta chains, some 11 million of which were shared by at least two donors. Raw reads were error-corrected and collapsed into unique sequences with a nearest-neighbor algorithm that merged closely related sequences to remove PCR and sequencing errors. CDR3 sequences were aligned to IMGT reference sequences to assign V, D and J gene segments. For a sequence to be retained, at least a six-nucleotide match to both a V gene segment and a J gene segment was required. A rearrangement counted as productive if the CDR3 had no stop codons and remained in frame with V and J, and every other rearrangement counted as non-productive. CDR3 was defined by IMGT convention, running from the second conserved V-encoded cysteine to the conserved J-encoded phenylalanine. In an earlier analysis of 500 to 650 of the donors, sequences lacking an unambiguous match to a single V gene segment were excluded. An earlier analysis of just under 600 of the donors called V segments functional above 56.7% productive rearrangements and segregating when the between-donor standard deviation exceeded 5%. A statistical classification framework was built to diagnose cytomegalovirus status from the catalog of TCR beta chain sequences. A later analysis assigned V and J genes by comparing TCR nucleotide sequences with IMGT/GENE-DB human TR gene sequences. A later analysis assigned CDR3 sequences and most-parsimonious VDJ recombination scenarios with the TCRdist pipeline. In a later analysis, each TCR beta chain was defined by its CDR3 amino acid sequence together with its V-gene family, and reads lacking a unique V-gene family were excluded. To address suspected cross-contamination and a sequencing artifact, a later analysis removed roughly 640 highly shared, low-generation-probability nucleotide sequences. For each public chain, a later analysis derived a clonal expansion index from normalized ranks of inferred template counts within each repertoire. A later analysis computed generation probabilities with a VDJ recombination model fitted to out-of-frame rearrangements, and checked the results against IGoR. In a later analysis, TCR-TCR, TCR-HLA and TCR-CMV co-occurrence was scored with hypergeometric tests, and a repertoire-size bias correction was applied to TCR pairs. False discovery rates were estimated in a later analysis by permuting HLA or CMV assignments 20 times. In a later analysis, co-occurring TCRs were grouped using DBSCAN, with TCRdist sequence similarity added in when clustering inside HLA-allele-positive subsets. Repertoires with fewer than 30,000 or more than 120,000 public chains, plus five repertoires with anomalous nucleotide sharing, were excluded from co-occurrence clustering. Imported from immuneACCESS, the table was reduced by TCRdb to in-frame sequences with V and J called. These copies leave out some clones; in studies compared against another copy, an unresolved V gene accounts for under half, and the cause of the remainder is not known. That table gives V, J and clone size, and the DNA gave D and trimming. The data table for this sample lists 100,000 to 150,000 clones. Over 0.8% of the sample is taken by the ten largest.

Details on this clone: This receptor's antigen is unknown.

The study at large found these results: Across donors, most TCR sequences were observed very rarely, whereas some public TCRs were present in many individuals. Compared with the 666-donor mean, donors in an Asian-associated ancestry cluster had fewer N-insertions in productive TCRs, according to a later genetic analysis. The study gave a list of under 200 TCR beta chains associated with cytomegalovirus. The cohort was sequenced for TCR beta chains only, and without alpha or paired-chain data the features that could be detected were limited. Three of the identified cytomegalovirus-associated TCR beta chains were confirmed in vitro to be specific for cytomegalovirus antigens. An earlier analysis of around 600 of the donors showed that most TCR beta V segments appeared in productive rearrangements either about 87% or about 30% of the time, which broadly matched IMGT annotations. Roughly uniform sequencing depth across donors was assumed in presence/absence analyses, although this assumption may not hold. In a later analysis, more than 15,000 TCR beta sequences were associated with specific HLA alleles at a false discovery rate of 0.05. Correlated functional status among segregating V segments might reflect linkage disequilibrium, but an unknown experimental factor could not be ruled out. A later analysis found that TCR association rates varied across HLA loci, with DRB1 alleles showing the most associated TCRs and HLA-C alleles the fewest. HLA typing was unavailable for some donors at each locus, so association tests used only the typed subset. The classifier was reported to diagnose cytomegalovirus status with high specificity and sensitivity in both the original cohort and the validation cohort. Several of the top co-occurrence clusters appeared to be linked to parvovirus B19, influenza, CMV and Epstein-Barr virus, according to a later analysis. Some IMGT-functional V segments, including TRBV6-2 and TRBV6-3, could not be told apart with the 87-base-pair reads, so those segments were excluded. It was suggested by the authors that the approach could potentially be generalized to other disease states and immunological phenotypes. A further reported finding was that TCR beta sequences accurately predicted the HLA-A and HLA-B alleles for most subjects in the first cohort. CMV serostatus was the only immune exposure information available for the cohort. Assigning TCR associations to individual alleles was difficult when HLA alleles, especially DR and DQ, strongly co-occurred. In a later analysis, HLA-associated TCR beta chains were found to be more clonally expanded and to have lower generation probabilities than equally common non-associated chains. A cluster of highly shared sequence variants was judged likely to be a technical artifact of the sequencing pipeline. A later analysis found that most CMV-associated TCR beta chains appeared HLA-restricted, with HLA associations seemingly driven largely by CMV exposure. Seventeen rarely observed V segments, including chromosome 9 orphons, were excluded from the earlier analysis of approximately 500 of the donors because counts were too low. An association between a missense DCLRE1C variant and V-gene and J-gene trimming of TCR beta chains was found in a later genetic analysis and replicated in an independent cohort.

The cohort consisted of 670 or so healthy bone marrow donors. All cohort members were sampled while nominally healthy, although unrecorded immune exposures were likely present. The donor was CMV seronegative and belonged to the group of several hundred seronegative cohort members. A peripheral blood sample was provided by each donor, and peripheral blood mononuclear cells were used for TCR beta sequencing. Genomic DNA was extracted from the blood cell samples with the Qiagen DNeasy Blood Extraction Kit. The CDR3 runs 13 residues from the cysteine to the phenylalanine. Only the CDR3 part of the read is kept: 39 bases, read in frame from the first base. Trimming accounts for 2 bases at V and 4 bases at J, while the number of junction bases matched to no gene is 1. The CDR1 and CDR2 encoded by the germline V gene (reference sequence) are SEHNR and FQNEAQ.

This sequence was found in a man aged 18 to 30 in good health and CMV-seronegative. Source material: PBMCs. The chain is made from TRBV7-9 and TRBJ2-5; the junction holds 7 bases that match TRBD1. The nucleotide sequence reads TGTGCCAGCAGCTTAAACAGGGGAGAGACCCAGTACTTC. Translated, it reads CASSLNRGETQYF.